This T cell receptor (beta chain) originates from a study of control samples from healthy donors and cancer patients. Looked up from germline, CDR1 is SGHTA and CDR2 is FQGNSA. CDR3 length: 16 amino acids. The J segment lost 4 bases and the V segment lost 3 bases, leaving 7 bases of the junction unmatched. TCRdb keeps only in-frame clones here, not all; method: immunoSEQ multiplex PCR. The table has some 89,000 clones, approximately 86% seen once; the top ten hold under 25%. This receptor was taken from a man in his thirties or forties in good health. The J gene is TRBJ2-3, the V gene TRBV7-2, with TRBD2 identical over 10 bases. Sequences were obtained from blood. The CDR3 region has the DNA TGTGCCAGCAGCTTTATCGGGACTAGCGACGCAGATACGCAGTATTTT. It is translated as CASSFIGTSDADTQYF.